This TCR beta chain was retrieved from a study of blood T cell repertoires in COVID-19 (dated by TCRdb to about 2020). Broadly, across the study: The collaborator samples originated in the United States, Italy and Spain and spanned the acute and convalescent phases of COVID-19. The material from the prospective study consisted of cDNA or gDNA derived from T cells, B-cell-depleted T cells, or PBMCs. Subjects who had been exposed to COVID-19, were actively infected with it, or had recovered from it provided the deeply sampled blood TCRbeta repertoires that made up the dataset. The repertoires were made available in a free public database intended to serve as a resource for research on the immune response to SARS-CoV-2. The samples were drawn from two sources: the first 160 participants of the ongoing ImmuneRACE study, and 1,254 subjects contributed by 6 global collaborators. Sample metadata almost always included a de-identified subject ID, COVID-19 status, age in years and sex. Where HLA class I and class II types were available, the types were taken from metadata supplied by the sample provider, not from assay-based typing. What the study reported, not specific to this receptor: The amount of clinical and demographic metadata varied by source and participant and was provided uncurated.

TCRbeta CDR3 regions were amplified from genomic DNA by means of the immunoSEQ Assay, a bias-controlled multiplex PCR. The published analysis was carried out like this. The number of nucleated cells in each sample was estimated by amplification of reference gene primers within the assay. Sequence reads were collapsed and filtered to measure the absolute abundance of every unique TCRbeta CDR3 rearrangement. Productive Simpson clonality was computed per sample as the square root of Simpson's diversity index over productive rearrangements. Here the immuneACCESS table is served through TCRdb, limited to in-frame sequences with V and J called. Missing clones are a known gap in these copies; in checked studies unresolved V genes cover under half, and the rest lacks a known reason. The DNA gave D and trimming, while V, J and clone size come from that table. In all, the sample holds 100,000 or so clones, and 81% of those were seen once. The ten most abundant clones make up around 10% of the sample.

Remarks on this clone: Which antigen it targets is not known. No much larger clonotype is one base removed from it; base qualities were not supplied.

CDR1 and CDR2, per the germline V gene, are ENHRY and SYGVKD. V is pruned by 6 bases and J by 7 bases, leaving 10 bases of the junction without a gene match. Reading from cysteine to phenylalanine, the CDR3 counts 15 amino acids. The DNA shown is the 45-base CDR3, in frame from base 1. Whole blood was collected in K2EDTA tubes by collaborating institutions according to the institutions' own protocols. Collaborator samples were shipped for TCRbeta analysis as frozen whole blood, isolated PBMCs, or DNA extracted from either sample type. This receptor was taken from a woman aged 65 to 85 with acute or convalescent COVID-19. Sequencing was performed on peripheral blood. Recombination connected TRBV10-3 to TRBJ1-5, with 9 bases aligning to TRBD1. In nucleotides, the sequence is TGTGCCATCAGAGCCGGGACAGGGCTTCGGCAGCCCCAGCATTTT. This is translated as CAIRAGTGLRQPQHF.